The rows below give T cell receptor beta chains drawn from one sample of a study of blood T cell repertoires in COVID-19. The repertoire was sequenced with immunoSEQ multiplex PCR; TCRdb's copy has only in-frame clones and lacks some. The repertoire has about 330,000 clones, 88% of them found once; the top ten carry approximately 4%. The specimen was peripheral blood. These receptors originate from a woman aged 45-60 years with active or convalescent COVID-19. Each CDR3 is given with its conserved first and last residue. D genes are given only for firm matches. A row's size may be missing; if present it is once, few, many or a size class.

abundance,len,d_gene,v_gene,j_gene,CDR3nt,CDR3aa
.,20,.,TRBV6-2/TRBV6-3,TRBJ1-5,TGTGCCAGCAGTTATCGTCCGAACAGGTGGAGTACACGTAGCAATCAGCCCCAGCATTTT,CASSYRPNRWSTRSNQPQHF
.,15,.,TRBV28,TRBJ1-5,TGTGCCAGCACCGTCACAATGAATAGCAATCAGCCCCAGCATTTT,CASTVTMNSNQPQHF
.,13,.,TRBV7-9,TRBJ1-1,TGTGCCAGCAGCTTAGGGTCCGGGGATCGAGCTTTCTTT,CASSLGSGDRAFF
.,17,TRBD1,TRBV7-6,TRBJ2-1,TGTGCCAGCAGCCTGGGGACAGGGGGCCGTTCCTACAATGAGCAGTTCTTC,CASSLGTGGRSYNEQFF
.,13,TRBD1,TRBV5-8,TRBJ2-7,TGTGCCAGCAGCCATCGGACAGGGGGCGAGCAGTACTTC,CASSHRTGGEQYF
.,13,.,TRBV7-3,TRBJ2-7,TGTGCCAGCAGCTCGCAACAGGGTACGGAGCAGTACTTC,CASSSQQGTEQYF
.,16,TRBD1,TRBV25-1,TRBJ2-7,TGTGCCAGCAGTGACAGGGGGCAATCATTCTCCTACGAGCAGTACTTC,CASSDRGQSFSYEQYF
.,12,.,TRBV12-5,TRBJ2-7,TGTGCTAGTGGTTTGGATCTCTACGAGCAGTACTTC,CASGLDLYEQYF
.,15,.,TRBV3-1/TRBV3-2,TRBJ1-4,TGTGCCAGCAGCCAAGTCTTCGGAACTAATGAAAAACTGTTTTTT,CASSQVFGTNEKLFF
.,14,.,TRBV2,TRBJ1-3,TGTGCCAGCAGGAGTCGAGGAGCTGGAAACACCATATATTTT,CASRSRGAGNTIYF
few,12,.,TRBV7-3,TRBJ2-7,TGTGCCAGCAGGTTAGAGGGCCACGAGCAGTACTTC,CASRLEGHEQYF
.,15,TRBD1,TRBV5-4,TRBJ2-2,TGTGCCAGCAGGACGGGGACAGGGGGTGCCGGGGAGCTGTTTTTT,CASRTGTGGAGELFF
.,15,.,TRBV2,TRBJ2-1,TGTGCCAGCAGTGAAAATACGGTCTCCTACAATGAGCAGTTCTTC,CASSENTVSYNEQFF
.,15,TRBD2,TRBV6-2/TRBV6-3,TRBJ2-5,TGTGCCAGCAGTTACGAAGCGGGGGGGCTCGGGACCCAGTACTTC,CASSYEAGGLGTQYF
.,16,.,TRBV21-1,TRBJ1-4,TGTGCCAGCAGCATTCGACAGGACCTTTCCCCTGGAAAACTGTTTTTT,CASSIRQDLSPGKLFF
few,15,.,TRBV24-1,TRBJ2-3,TGTGCCACCAGTGTCCAGGGAACTAGCACAGATACGCAGTATTTT,CATSVQGTSTDTQYF
.,14,TRBD1,TRBV19,TRBJ1-1,TGTGCCAGTAGTACTTGGACAGGGAACACTGAAGCTTTCTTT,CASSTWTGNTEAFF
.,14,.,TRBV27,TRBJ2-2,TGTGCCAGCAGTTTAAGGCAGGTTGCCGGGGAGCTGTTTTTT,CASSLRQVAGELFF
.,17,.,TRBV9,TRBJ2-1,TGTGCCAGCAGCGTAGAAGACGACGCAGCGGTCCACAATGAGCAGTTCTTC,CASSVEDDAAVHNEQFF
.,14,.,TRBV28,TRBJ1-2,TGTGCCAGCAGTCTAGGGGGACGGAACTATGGCTACACCTTC,CASSLGGRNYGYTF
.,15,TRBD2,TRBV5-4,TRBJ2-3,TGTGCCAGCAGCATTAGCGGGGCGACATGGGATACGCAGTATTTT,CASSISGATWDTQYF
once,13,TRBD1,TRBV9,TRBJ2-5,TGTGCCAGCGGGACAGGGAGGGAAGAGACCCAGTACTTC,CASGTGREETQYF
once,13,.,TRBV19,TRBJ1-4,TGTGCCAGTAGTAAGGATCCCTACAGTGAGTTGTTTTTT,CASSKDPYSELFF
once,12,TRBD2,TRBV29-1,TRBJ2-7,TGCAGCGTTACGGGGGGATACTACGAGCAGTACTTC,CSVTGGYYEQYF
.,15,TRBD1,TRBV30,TRBJ1-2,TGTGCCTGGAGTGTACGGACAGGGGGCACCTATGGCTACACCTTC,CAWSVRTGGTYGYTF
.,15,.,TRBV7-2,TRBJ2-5,TGTGCCAGCAGCTTAATCCGGGGGGCCGGAGAGACCCAGTACTTC,CASSLIRGAGETQYF
few,15,TRBD2,TRBV11-3,TRBJ2-2,TGTGCCAGCAGCCCCTTTAGCGGGAGCGGCGGGGAGCTGTTTTTT,CASSPFSGSGGELFF
.,17,TRBD2,TRBV5-1,TRBJ2-3,TGCGCCAGCAGCTTGGCCCCCCGACTAGCGGGGGCCGATACGCAGTATTTT,CASSLAPRLAGADTQYF
few,15,TRBD1,TRBV2,TRBJ2-1,TGTGCCAGCAGTGAGGACAGGGGGACCTACAATGAGCAGTTCTTC,CASSEDRGTYNEQFF
.,12,.,TRBV29-1,TRBJ1-1,TGCAGCGTTGAAGATTTCGGCAGGGAAGCTTTCTTT,CSVEDFGREAFF
.,15,TRBD1,TRBV7-9,TRBJ1-5,TGTGCCAGCAGCTTAGGACAGGGTGACACGGGGCCCCAGCATTTT,CASSLGQGDTGPQHF
.,13,TRBD1,TRBV4-2,TRBJ1-2,TGTGCCAGCAGCGCCCTGAGGGGGCCAGGCTACACCTTC,CASSALRGPGYTF
.,15,.,TRBV3-1/TRBV3-2,TRBJ1-1,TGTGCCAGCAGCCAACGGGGGGGCGGGAACACTGAAGCTTTCTTT,CASSQRGGGNTEAFF
.,18,TRBD2,TRBV11-2,TRBJ2-3,TGTGCCAGCAGCCCGAACCCTAGCGGGAGGGCGGTGCCAGATACGCAGTATTTT,CASSPNPSGRAVPDTQYF
.,16,TRBD1,TRBV5-1,TRBJ1-3,TGCGCCAGCAGCCGGTTGGACAGGGCCTCTGGAAACACCATATATTTT,CASSRLDRASGNTIYF
.,12,.,TRBV9,TRBJ2-1,TGTGCCAGCAGCGCCCTTTCCAATGAGCAGTTCTTC,CASSALSNEQFF
once,15,TRBD1,TRBV19,TRBJ1-2,TGTGCCAGTAGTATAAAGGGACAGGGCGACTATGGCTACACCTTC,CASSIKGQGDYGYTF
.,13,.,TRBV9,TRBJ2-7,TGTGCCAGCAGCGTAATTGGGACTGGCGAGCAGTACTTC,CASSVIGTGEQYF
once,16,TRBD1,TRBV19,TRBJ2-3,TGTGCCAGTAGGAGGGGACAGGGTGGGGTCACAGATACGCAGTATTTT,CASRRGQGGVTDTQYF
.,16,.,TRBV15,TRBJ1-3,TGTGCCACCAGCAGACGGGGGGGAGTAGGTGGAAACACCATATATTTT,CATSRRGGVGGNTIYF
.,14,TRBD1,TRBV18,TRBJ2-5,TGTGCCAGCTCACAGGGGGCGTATGGGGAGACCCAGTACTTC,CASSQGAYGETQYF
.,15,.,TRBV9,TRBJ1-6,TGTGCCAGCAGCGTTTCGACTCCTAATAATTCACCCCTCCACTTT,CASSVSTPNNSPLHF
few,14,TRBD1,TRBV7-9,TRBJ1-1,TGTGCCAGCAGCCGGACAGGATCGAACACTGAAGCTTTCTTT,CASSRTGSNTEAFF
.,15,TRBD2,TRBV29-1,TRBJ2-3,TGCAGCACAACCGGGACTAGCGGGAGCACAGATACGCAGTATTTT,CSTTGTSGSTDTQYF
.,14,.,TRBV6-5,TRBJ2-5,TGTGCCAGCAGTTACTTGGACAAGCAAGAGACCCAGTACTTC,CASSYLDKQETQYF
.,15,.,TRBV18,TRBJ2-5,TGTGCCAGCTCACCACCGGGGGGATATCCAGAGACCCAGTACTTC,CASSPPGGYPETQYF
.,14,.,TRBV12-5,TRBJ1-4,TGTGCTAGTGGTTTGGGCGCAACTAATGAAAAACTGTTTTTT,CASGLGATNEKLFF
.,14,TRBD1,TRBV19,TRBJ1-2,TGTGCCAGTAGTTTTGGGACAGTTCCCTATGGCTACACCTTC,CASSFGTVPYGYTF